Included here is one T cell receptor beta chain sequence, with context. Its antigen is not known. This may come from a read error, since a much larger clone is one base off. Germline assignment: CDR1 MNHEY and CDR2 SVGAGI. CDR3 length: 14 residues. Alongside a J-beta primer mix, a sample-barcoded 5' primer served in a second PCR lasting 7 to 11 cycles. From the 5' RACE reads, TCRdb called clonotypes with MiXCR, one entry per CDR3 protein. Of approximately 800,000 distinct CDR3 sequences listed, 55% to 65% are singletons. This sample stems from a study of blood T cells in healthy people across ages. Overall study results and limits: Strong correlation linked observed beta diversity and percent naive T cells.

The V call is TRBV6-5, the J call TRBJ2-4; tentatively, D is TRBD1 (5 bases). This TCR was sampled from a man aged 30-40 years in good health. The source material was blood. The CDR3 sequence is CASSRQLPGVEQNF. CDR3 DNA: TGTGCCAGCAGTCGACAGCTCCCCGGCGTCGAGCAGAACTTC.